Given below is one TCR beta chain in context. This specimen belongs to a study of cytomegalovirus exposure and HLA in healthy donors. The PCR ran on 60 Vbeta and 13 Jbeta primers. Repertoires were generated with immunoSEQ multiplex PCR, while TCRdb's copy carries only in-frame clones and drops some. The sample includes over 20,000 clones, roughly 68% of them seen just once. Trimming cost V 2 bases and J 4 bases, with 13 bases left between them. The length of the CDR3 is 15 residues. The V gene's germline CDR1 is LGHNA and CDR2 YNFKEQ. The rearrangement joins TRBV4-2 to TRBJ2-3, with a tentative D call TRBD2 (7 bases). The TCR originated in a woman aged 50 to 60 in good health and CMV-seronegative. The specimen sequenced was PBMCs. CDR3 nucleotides: TGTGCCAGCAGCCAACGACTAGCAGGGGCAGATACGCAGTATTTT. Its protein is CASSQRLAGADTQYF.